This T cell receptor beta chain was found in a study of cytomegalovirus exposure and HLA in healthy donors. Study-wide findings and caveats: Associated with HLA alleles at 0.05 false discovery rate in a later analysis were 15,000 to 20,000 TCR beta sequences.

60 Vbeta and 13 Jbeta primers were used in PCR. Authors' data handling: Later, an analysis found some 80 million unique TCR beta chains, and approximately 10 million of these were shared. Using immunoSEQ multiplex PCR, the repertoire was profiled, and TCRdb retains in-frame clones only, with some absent. D and trimming were read from the DNA, whereas the V and J calls and clone size are those reported in that table. This repertoire shows about 61,000 clones, approximately 87% found once; its top ten account for 1.4% to 1.5%. This clone was seen only once. What it binds is not known. Germline V gene lookup returns CDR1 SNHLY and CDR2 FYNNEI. The ends lost 4 bases at V and 8 bases at J; junction bases unmatched: 2. The CDR3 runs to 12 residues.

This chain connects TRBV2 to TRBJ2-4; TRBD1 agrees at 7 bases. Sequencing used PBMCs. The TCR originated in a man between 18 and 35 years old in good health and CMV-seronegative. The CDR3 region has the DNA TGTGCCAGCAGTGGCGACAGGGACATTCAGTACTTC. Protein product: CASSGDRDIQYF.